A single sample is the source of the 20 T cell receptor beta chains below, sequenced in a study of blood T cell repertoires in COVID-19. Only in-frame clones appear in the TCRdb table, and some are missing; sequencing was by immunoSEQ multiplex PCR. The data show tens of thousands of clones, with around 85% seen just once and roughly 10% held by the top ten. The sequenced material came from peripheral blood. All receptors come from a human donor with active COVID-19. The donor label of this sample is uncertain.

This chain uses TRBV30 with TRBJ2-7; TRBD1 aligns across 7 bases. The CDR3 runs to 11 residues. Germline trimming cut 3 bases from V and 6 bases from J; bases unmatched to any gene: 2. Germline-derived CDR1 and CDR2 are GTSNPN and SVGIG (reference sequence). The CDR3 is CAWSAGGEQYF. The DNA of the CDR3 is TGTGCCTGGAGCGCAGGGGGCGAGCAGTACTTC.

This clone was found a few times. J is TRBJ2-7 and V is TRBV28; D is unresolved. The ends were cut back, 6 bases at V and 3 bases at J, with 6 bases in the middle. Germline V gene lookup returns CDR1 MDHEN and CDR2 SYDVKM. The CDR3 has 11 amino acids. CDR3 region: CASRAVYEQYF. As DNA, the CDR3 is TGTGCCAGCAGGGCGGTCTACGAGCAGTACTTC. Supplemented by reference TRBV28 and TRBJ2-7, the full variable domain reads DVKVTQSSRYLVKRTGEKVFLECVQDMDHENMFWYRQDPGLGLRLIYFSYDVKMKEKGDIPEGYSVSREKKERFSLILESASTNQTSMYLCASRAVYEQYFGPGTRLTVT.

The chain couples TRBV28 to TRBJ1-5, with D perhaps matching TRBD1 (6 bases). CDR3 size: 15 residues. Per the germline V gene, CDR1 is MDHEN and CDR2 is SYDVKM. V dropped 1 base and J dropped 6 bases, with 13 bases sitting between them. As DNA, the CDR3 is TGTGCCAGCAGTTTATTGAACAGGGACGGTCAGCCCCAGCATTTT. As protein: CASSLLNRDGQPQHF.

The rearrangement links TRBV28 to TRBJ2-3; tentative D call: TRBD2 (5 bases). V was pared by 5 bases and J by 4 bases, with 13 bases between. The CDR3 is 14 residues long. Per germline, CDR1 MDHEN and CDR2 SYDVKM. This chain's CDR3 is CASSRQPRADTQYF. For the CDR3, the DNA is TGTGCCAGCAGTCGGCAGCCGCGGGCAGATACGCAGTATTTT.

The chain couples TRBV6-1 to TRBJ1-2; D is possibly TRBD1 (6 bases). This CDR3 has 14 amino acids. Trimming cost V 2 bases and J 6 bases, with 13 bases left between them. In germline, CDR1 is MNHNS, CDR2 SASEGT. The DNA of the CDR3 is TGTGCCAGCAGTGAATTTTCGGGACATGATGGCTACACCTTC. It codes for CASSEFSGHDGYTF.

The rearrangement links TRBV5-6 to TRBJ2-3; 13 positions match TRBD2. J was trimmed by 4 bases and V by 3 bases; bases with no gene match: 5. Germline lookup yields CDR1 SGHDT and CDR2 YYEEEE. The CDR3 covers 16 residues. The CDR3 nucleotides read TGTGCCAGCAGCTGGGGACTAGCGGGATCCCCAGATACGCAGTATTTT. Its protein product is CASSWGLAGSPDTQYF. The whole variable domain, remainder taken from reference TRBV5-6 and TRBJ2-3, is DAGVTQSPTHLIKTRGQQVTLRCSPKSGHDTVSWYQQALGQGPQFIFQYYEEEERQRGNFPDRFSGHQFPNYSSELNVNALLLGDSALYLCASSWGLAGSPDTQYFGPGTRLTVL.

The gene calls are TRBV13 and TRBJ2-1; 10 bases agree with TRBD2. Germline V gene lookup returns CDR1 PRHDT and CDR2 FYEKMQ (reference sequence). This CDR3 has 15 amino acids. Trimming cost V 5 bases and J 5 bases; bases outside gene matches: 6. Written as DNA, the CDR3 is TGTGCCAGCAGCCGTTGGACTAGCGGAGACAATGAGCAGTTCTTC. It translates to CASSRWTSGDNEQFF.

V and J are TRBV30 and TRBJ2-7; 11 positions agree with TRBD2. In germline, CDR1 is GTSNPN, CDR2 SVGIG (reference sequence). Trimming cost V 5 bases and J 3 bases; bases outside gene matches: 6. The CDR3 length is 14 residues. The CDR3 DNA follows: TGTGCCTGGGTCACTAGCGGGAGTTACTACGAGCAGTACTTC. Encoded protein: CAWVTSGSYYEQYF.

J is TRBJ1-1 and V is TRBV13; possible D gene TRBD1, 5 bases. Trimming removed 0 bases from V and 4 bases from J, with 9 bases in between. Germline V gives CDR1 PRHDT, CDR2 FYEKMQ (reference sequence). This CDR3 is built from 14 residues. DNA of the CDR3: TGTGCCAGCAGCTTAGGGACTAGGGGCACTGAAGCTTTCTTT. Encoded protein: CASSLGTRGTEAFF.

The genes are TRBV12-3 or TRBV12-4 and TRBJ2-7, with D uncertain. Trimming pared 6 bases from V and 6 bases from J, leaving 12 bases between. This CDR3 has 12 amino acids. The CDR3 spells CASRLDGAEQYF. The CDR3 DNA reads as TGTGCCAGCAGGCTCGATGGAGCCGAGCAGTACTTC.

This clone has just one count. CDR3 nucleotide sequence: TGTGCCAGCAGCTTTCAACGCAGGGGCAACTATGGCTACACCTTC. It encodes CASSFQRRGNYGYTF. The chain recombines TRBV5-4 with TRBJ1-2, with D possibly TRBD1 on 6 matching bases. The CDR3 is made up of 15 amino acids. The germline CDR1 and CDR2 sequences are SGHNT and YYREEE (reference sequence). V gave up 2 bases and J gave up 2 bases, with 13 bases separating them. Full variable domain (remainder filled in from reference TRBV5-4 and TRBJ1-2): ETGVTQSPTHLIKTRGQQVTLRCSSQSGHNTVSWYQQALGQGPQFIFQYYREEENGRGNFPPRFSGLQFPNYSSELNVNALELDDSALYLCASSFQRRGNYGYTFGSGTRLTVV.

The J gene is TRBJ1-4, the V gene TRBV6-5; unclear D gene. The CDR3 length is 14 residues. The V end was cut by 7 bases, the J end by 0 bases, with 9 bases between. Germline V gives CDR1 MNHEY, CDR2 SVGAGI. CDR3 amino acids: CASTISATNEKLFF. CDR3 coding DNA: TGTGCCAGCACGATCAGTGCAACTAATGAAAAACTGTTTTTT.

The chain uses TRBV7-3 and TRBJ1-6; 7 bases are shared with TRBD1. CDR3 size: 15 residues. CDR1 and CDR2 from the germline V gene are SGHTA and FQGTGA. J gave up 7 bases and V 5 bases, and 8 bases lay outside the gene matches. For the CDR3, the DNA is TGTGCCAGCAGCCAAGACAGGGCTCGCAATTCACCCCTCCACTTT. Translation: CASSQDRARNSPLHF.

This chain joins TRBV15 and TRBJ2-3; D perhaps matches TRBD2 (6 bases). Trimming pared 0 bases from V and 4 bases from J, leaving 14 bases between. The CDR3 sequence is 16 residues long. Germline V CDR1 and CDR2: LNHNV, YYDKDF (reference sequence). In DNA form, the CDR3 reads TGTGCCACCAGCAGAGATCTCGAGCGGGTGTCAGATACGCAGTATTTT. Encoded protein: CATSRDLERVSDTQYF.

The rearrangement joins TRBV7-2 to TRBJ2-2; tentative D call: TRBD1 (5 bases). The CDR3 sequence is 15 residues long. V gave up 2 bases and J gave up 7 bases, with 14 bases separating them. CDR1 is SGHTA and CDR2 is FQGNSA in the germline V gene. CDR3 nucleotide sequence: TGTGCCAGCAGCTTATCCACAGGTTATGGCGGGGAGCTGTTTTTT. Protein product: CASSLSTGYGGELFF.

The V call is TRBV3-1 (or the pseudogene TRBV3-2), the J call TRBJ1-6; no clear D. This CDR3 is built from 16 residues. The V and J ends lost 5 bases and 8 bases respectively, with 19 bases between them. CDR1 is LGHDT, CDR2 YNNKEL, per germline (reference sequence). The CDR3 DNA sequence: TGTGCCAGCAGCGCGGGGTCGGGAGGTGGATATTCACCCCTCCACTTT. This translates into CASSAGSGGGYSPLHF.

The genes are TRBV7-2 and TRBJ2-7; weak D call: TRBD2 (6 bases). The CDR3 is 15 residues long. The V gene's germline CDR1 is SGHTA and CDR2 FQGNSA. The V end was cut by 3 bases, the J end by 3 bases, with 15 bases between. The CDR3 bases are TGTGCCAGCAGCTTCGGACCGGGACTTATCTACGAGCAGTACTTC. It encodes CASSFGPGLIYEQYF.

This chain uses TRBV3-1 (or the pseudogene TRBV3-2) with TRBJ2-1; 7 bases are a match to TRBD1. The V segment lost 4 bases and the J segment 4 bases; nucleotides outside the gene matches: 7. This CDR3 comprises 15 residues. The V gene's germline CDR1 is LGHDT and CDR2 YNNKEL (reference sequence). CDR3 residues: CASSLYRGGYNEQFF. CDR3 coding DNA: TGTGCCAGCAGCCTTTACAGGGGTGGGTACAATGAGCAGTTCTTC.

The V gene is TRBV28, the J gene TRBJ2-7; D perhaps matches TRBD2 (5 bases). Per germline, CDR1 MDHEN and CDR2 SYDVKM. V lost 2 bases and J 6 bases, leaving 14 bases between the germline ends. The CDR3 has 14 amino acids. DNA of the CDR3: TGTGCCAGCAGTTTAGAGGGAATCGGCTTCGAGCAGTACTTC. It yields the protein CASSLEGIGFEQYF.

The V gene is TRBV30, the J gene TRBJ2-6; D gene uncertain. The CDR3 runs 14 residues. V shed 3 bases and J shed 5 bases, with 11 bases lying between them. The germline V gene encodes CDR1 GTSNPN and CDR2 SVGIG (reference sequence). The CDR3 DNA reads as TGTGCCTGGAGCGCCGGTGTTCGGGCCAACGTCCTGACTTTC. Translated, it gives CAWSAGVRANVLTF.